Included here is one T cell receptor beta chain sequence, with context. This clone was seen a single time. Its antigen specificity is not known. One base away there is no much larger clone; base qualities are not given. Participants in the prospective study were aged 18 to 89 years, lived in under 30 United States geographic areas, and enrolled through a virtual design. Cohort assignment in the prospective study relied on participant-reported clinical history from a screening survey and a study questionnaire. For ImmuneRACE Cohort 3, a participant was defined as recovered based on two consecutive negative NP/OP PCR tests, clearance by a healthcare professional, or resolution of symptoms. Each participant in the prospective study had whole blood, serum and a nasopharyngeal or oropharyngeal swab collected by mobile phlebotomists. Over a 2-month period, participants in the prospective study had the option of providing additional blood draws and questionnaires. Prospective study blood samples were shipped either frozen or at room temperature before DNA extraction.

These data come from a study of blood T cell repertoires in COVID-19 (dated by TCRdb to 2020 to 2022). With respect to the entire study: Collaborator samples came from the United States, Italy and Spain and covered acute and convalescent phases of COVID-19. A de-identified subject ID, COVID-19 status, age in years and sex were almost always included in the sample metadata. The dataset comprised deeply sampled blood TCRbeta repertoires from subjects exposed to, actively infected with, or recovered from COVID-19. A freely available public database, intended as a resource for researchers studying the immune response to SARS-CoV-2, is where the repertoires were released. Samples came from the ongoing ImmuneRACE study (first 160 participants) plus 1,254 subjects from 6 global collaborators. HLA class I and class II types, where available, came from metadata supplied by the sample provider rather than from assay-based typing. The material from the prospective study consisted of cDNA or gDNA derived from T cells, B-cell-depleted T cells, or PBMCs. On the study overall, not on this receptor specifically: Clinical and demographic metadata were provided uncurated, with the amount varying by source and participant.

From the cysteine up to the phenylalanine, the CDR3 has a length of 15 residues. Here the CDR3 DNA is all that survives: 45 bases in frame from base 1. As encoded in the germline V gene, CDR1 is MDHEN while CDR2 is SYDVKM. The germline V end is reduced by 7 bases and the J end by 6 bases; junction bases left unmatched: 8. TCRbeta CDR3 regions were amplified from genomic DNA using the immunoSEQ Assay, a bias-controlled multiplex PCR. From the authors' description of their analysis: Nucleated cell counts per sample were estimated from amplification of reference gene primers within the assay. Sequence reads were collapsed and filtered to measure the absolute abundance of every unique TCRbeta CDR3 rearrangement. For each sample, productive Simpson clonality was calculated as the square root of Simpson's diversity index over productive rearrangements. TCRdb stores this immuneACCESS table with in-frame sequences only. Part of the clones is absent; in the studies checked, under half of the shortfall reflects unresolved V genes, and no reason is known for the rest. V, J and clone size derive from that table, while D and trimming were established from the DNA sequence. The sample includes about 400,000 clones, with more than 75% observed a single time. Jointly, the top ten make up 10% of the sample.

The clonotype was recovered from a woman between 45 and 65 years old who had recovered from COVID-19. The sequencing input was PBMCs or T cells enriched from blood (not recorded which). The rearranged segments are TRBV28 and TRBJ2-2, and TRBD1 aligns with 10 junction nucleotides. The CDR3 region has the sequence CASTLTGGGPGELFF. The sequence in DNA is TGTGCCAGCACCCTGACAGGGGGCGGACCCGGGGAGCTGTTTTTT. When the CDR3 is completed using the reference TRBV28 and TRBJ2-2 genes on either side, the full variable domain is DVKVTQSSRYLVKRTGEKVFLECVQDMDHENMFWYRQDPGLGLRLIYFSYDVKMKEKGDIPEGYSVSREKKERFSLILESASTNQTSMYLCASTLTGGGPGELFFGEGSRLTVL.